The T cell receptor beta chain described here comes from a study of shared clonotypes between healthy human individuals. Clones were sequenced by immunoSEQ multiplex PCR, and TCRdb holds only the in-frame ones, with some missing. The table lists millions of clones, over 85% of them singletons. All of the donors resided in Nashville, Tennessee, and each was a Caucasian adult. The sequence derives from a man between 18 and 35 years old in good health. Sequenced sample: naive CD4+ T cells sorted from blood. Subset here: CD45RA+ positively selected.

CDR3 sequence: CASSDRDRGREQFF. CDR3 in DNA: TGTGCCAGCAGTGACAGGGACAGGGGACGTGAGCAGTTCTTC. The V call is TRBV6-1, the J call TRBJ2-1; 10 bases are shared with TRBD1. The CDR3 runs 14 residues. CDR1 MNHNS and CDR2 SASEGT come from the germline V gene. With 3 bases clipped from V and 9 bases from J, the junction kept 5 bases outside the gene matches.